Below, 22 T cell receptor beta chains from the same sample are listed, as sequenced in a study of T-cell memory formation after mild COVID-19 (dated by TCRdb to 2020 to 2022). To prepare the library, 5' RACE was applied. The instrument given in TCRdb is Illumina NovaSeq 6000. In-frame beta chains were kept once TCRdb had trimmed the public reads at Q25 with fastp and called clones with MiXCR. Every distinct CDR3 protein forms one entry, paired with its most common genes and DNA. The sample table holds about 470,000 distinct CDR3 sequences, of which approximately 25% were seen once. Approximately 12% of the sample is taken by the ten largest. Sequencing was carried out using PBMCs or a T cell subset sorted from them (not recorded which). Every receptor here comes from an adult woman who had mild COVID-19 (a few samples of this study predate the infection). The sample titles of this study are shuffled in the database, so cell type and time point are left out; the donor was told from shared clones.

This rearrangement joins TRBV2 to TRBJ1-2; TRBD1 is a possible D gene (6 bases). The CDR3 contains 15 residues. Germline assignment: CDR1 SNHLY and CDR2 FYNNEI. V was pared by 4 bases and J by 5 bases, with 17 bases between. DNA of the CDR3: TGTGCCAGCAGTGCGCCGGCGGGGGGCAGTTATGGCTACACCTTC. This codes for CASSAPAGGSYGYTF.

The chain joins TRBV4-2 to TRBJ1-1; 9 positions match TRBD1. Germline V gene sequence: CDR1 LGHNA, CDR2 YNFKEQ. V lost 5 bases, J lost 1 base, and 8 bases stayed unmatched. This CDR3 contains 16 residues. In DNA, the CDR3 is TGTGCCAGCAGCAACCGGGACAGGGAGGGGAACACTGAAGCTTTCTTT. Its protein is CASSNRDREGNTEAFF.

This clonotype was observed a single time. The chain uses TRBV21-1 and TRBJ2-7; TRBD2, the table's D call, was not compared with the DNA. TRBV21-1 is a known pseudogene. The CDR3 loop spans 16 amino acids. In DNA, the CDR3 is TGTGCCAGCAGCAACCTTAGCGGGAGTTGCTCCTACGAGCAGTACTTC. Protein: CASSNLSGSCSYEQYF.

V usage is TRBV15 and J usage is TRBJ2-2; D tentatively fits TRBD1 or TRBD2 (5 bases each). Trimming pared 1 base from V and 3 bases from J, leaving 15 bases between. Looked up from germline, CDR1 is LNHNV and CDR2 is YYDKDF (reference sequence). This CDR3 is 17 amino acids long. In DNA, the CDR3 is TGTGCCACCAGCAGAGTCTTGGGGGTATTGGACACCGGGGAGCTGTTTTTT. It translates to CATSRVLGVLDTGELFF.

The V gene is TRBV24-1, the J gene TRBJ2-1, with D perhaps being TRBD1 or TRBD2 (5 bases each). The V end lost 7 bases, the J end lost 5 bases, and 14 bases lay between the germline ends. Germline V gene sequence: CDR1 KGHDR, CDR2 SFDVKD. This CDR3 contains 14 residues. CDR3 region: CATRPDGTHNEQFF. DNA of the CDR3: TGTGCCACCAGACCCGATGGGACCCACAATGAGCAGTTCTTC.

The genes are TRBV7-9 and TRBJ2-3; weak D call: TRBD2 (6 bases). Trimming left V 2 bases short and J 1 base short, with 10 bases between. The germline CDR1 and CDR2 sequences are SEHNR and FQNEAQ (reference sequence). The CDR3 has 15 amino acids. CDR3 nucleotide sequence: TGTGCCAGCAGCTTAATACTAGCAGGCACAGATACGCAGTATTTT. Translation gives CASSLILAGTDTQYF.

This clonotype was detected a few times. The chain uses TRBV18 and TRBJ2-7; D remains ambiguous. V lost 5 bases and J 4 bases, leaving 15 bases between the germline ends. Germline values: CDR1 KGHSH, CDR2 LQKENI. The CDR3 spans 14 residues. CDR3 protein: CASSAFTATYEQYF. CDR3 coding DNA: TGTGCCAGCTCAGCGTTCACAGCGACGTACGAGCAGTACTTC.

The DNA of the CDR3 is TGTGCCAGCAGCCCGACTGGGGAAGGCTACACCTTC. Translation gives CASSPTGEGYTF. The chain combines TRBV6-5 with TRBJ1-2; D ambiguous. Trimming removed 6 bases at V and 8 bases at J, with 13 bases between. Germline V gene data show CDR1 as MNHEY and CDR2 as SVGAGI. CDR3 length: 12 residues.

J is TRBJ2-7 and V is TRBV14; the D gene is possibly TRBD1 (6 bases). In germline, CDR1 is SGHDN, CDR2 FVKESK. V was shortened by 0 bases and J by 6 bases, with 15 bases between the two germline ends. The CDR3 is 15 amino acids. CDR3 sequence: CASSQDRNRAGEQYF. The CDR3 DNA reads TGTGCCAGCAGCCAAGATAGGAACAGGGCGGGCGAGCAGTACTTC.

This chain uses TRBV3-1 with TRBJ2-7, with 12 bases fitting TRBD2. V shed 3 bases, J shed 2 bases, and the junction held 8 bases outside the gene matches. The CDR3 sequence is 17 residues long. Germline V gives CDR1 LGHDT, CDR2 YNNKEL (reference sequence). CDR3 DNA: TGTGCCAGCAGCCACCAATTTACTAGCGGGAGGACCTACGAGCAGTACTTC. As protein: CASSHQFTSGRTYEQYF.

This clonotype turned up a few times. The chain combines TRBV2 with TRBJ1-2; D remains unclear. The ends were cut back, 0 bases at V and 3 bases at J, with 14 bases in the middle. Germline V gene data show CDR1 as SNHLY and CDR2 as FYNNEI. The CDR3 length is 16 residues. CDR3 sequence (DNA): TGTGCCAGCAGTGAAGCGTGGCACCCGAGGGACTATGGCTACACCTTC. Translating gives CASSEAWHPRDYGYTF.

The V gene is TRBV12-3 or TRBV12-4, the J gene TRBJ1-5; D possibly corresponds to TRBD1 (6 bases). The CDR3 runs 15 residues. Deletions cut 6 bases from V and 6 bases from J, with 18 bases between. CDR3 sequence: CASSLQGLGSQPQHF. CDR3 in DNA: TGTGCCAGCAGCTTACAGGGCTTAGGGAGTCAGCCCCAGCATTTT.

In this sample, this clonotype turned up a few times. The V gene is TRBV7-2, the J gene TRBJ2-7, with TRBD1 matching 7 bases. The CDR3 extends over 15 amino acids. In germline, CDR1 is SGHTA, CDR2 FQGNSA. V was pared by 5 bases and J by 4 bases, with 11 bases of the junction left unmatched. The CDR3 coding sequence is TGTGCCAGCAGCCGCCGCGATGGACAGGCTTACGAGCAGTACTTC. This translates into CASSRRDGQAYEQYF.

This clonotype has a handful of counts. The CDR3 spells CASSPKTGSNYGYTF. The CDR3 DNA reads as TGTGCCAGCAGCCCAAAGACAGGCTCTAACTATGGCTACACCTTC. J is TRBJ1-2 and V is TRBV7-9, with a weak D call TRBD1 (6 bases). V lost 5 bases, J lost 0 bases, and 13 bases lay in between. Germline V CDR1 and CDR2: SEHNR, FQNEAQ (reference sequence). CDR3 length: 15 amino acids.

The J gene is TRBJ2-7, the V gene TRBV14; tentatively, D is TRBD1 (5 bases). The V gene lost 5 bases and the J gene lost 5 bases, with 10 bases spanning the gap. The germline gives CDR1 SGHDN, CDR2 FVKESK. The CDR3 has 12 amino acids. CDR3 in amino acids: CASSRGSDEQYF. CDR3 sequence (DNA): TGTGCCAGCAGCAGGGGCTCGGACGAGCAGTACTTC.

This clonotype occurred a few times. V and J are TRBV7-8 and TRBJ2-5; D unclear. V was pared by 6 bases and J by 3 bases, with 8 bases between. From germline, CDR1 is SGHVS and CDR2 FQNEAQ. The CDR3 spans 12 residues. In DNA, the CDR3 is TGTGCCAGCAGTTCAGAAGAAGAGACCCAGTACTTC. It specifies CASSSEEETQYF. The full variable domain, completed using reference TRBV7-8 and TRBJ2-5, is GAGVSQSPRYKVAKRGQDVALRCDPISGHVSLFWYQQALGQGPEFLTYFQNEAQLDKSGLPSDRFFAERPEGSVSTLKIQRTQQEDSAVYLCASSSEEETQYFGPGTRLLVL.

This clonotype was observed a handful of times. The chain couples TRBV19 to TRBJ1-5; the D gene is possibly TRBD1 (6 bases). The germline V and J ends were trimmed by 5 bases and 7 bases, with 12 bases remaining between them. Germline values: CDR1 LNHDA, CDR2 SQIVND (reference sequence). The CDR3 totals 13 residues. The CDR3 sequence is CASSHNRAQPQHF. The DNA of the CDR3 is TGTGCCAGTAGTCACAACAGGGCGCAGCCCCAGCATTTT.

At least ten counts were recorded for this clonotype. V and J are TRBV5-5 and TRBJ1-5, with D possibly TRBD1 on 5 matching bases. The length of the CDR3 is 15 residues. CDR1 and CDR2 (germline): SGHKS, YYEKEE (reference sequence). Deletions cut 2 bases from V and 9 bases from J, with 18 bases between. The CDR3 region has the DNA TGTGCCAGCAGCTTATACCGGGACTCCCCCAGGCCCCAGCATTTT. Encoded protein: CASSLYRDSPRPQHF.

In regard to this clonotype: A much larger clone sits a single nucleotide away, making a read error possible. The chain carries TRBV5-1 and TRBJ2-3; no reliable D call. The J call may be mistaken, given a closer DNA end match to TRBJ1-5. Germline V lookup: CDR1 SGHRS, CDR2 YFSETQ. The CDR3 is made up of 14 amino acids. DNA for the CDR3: TGCGCCAGCAGCTTGCGTAGGAGCACAGATACGCAGCATTTT. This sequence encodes CASSLRRSTDTQHF.

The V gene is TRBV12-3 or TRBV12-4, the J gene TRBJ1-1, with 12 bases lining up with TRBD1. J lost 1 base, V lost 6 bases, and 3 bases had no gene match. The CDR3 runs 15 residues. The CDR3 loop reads CASRGTGGENTEAFF. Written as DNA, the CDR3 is TGTGCCAGCAGGGGGACAGGGGGCGAGAACACTGAAGCTTTCTTT.

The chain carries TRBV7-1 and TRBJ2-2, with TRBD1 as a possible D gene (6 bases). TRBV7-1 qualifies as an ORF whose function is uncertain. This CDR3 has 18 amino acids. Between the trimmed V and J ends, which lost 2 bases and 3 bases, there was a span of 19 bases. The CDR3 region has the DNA TGTGCCAGCAGCTCACAAACACTCAGGGGTAGGGACACCGGGGAGCTGTTTTTT. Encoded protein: CASSSQTLRGRDTGELFF.

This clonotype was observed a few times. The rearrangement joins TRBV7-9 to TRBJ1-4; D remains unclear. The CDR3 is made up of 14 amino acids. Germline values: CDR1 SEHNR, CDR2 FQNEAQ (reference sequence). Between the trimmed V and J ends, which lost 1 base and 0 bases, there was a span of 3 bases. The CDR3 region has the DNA TGTGCCAGCAGCTTAGACGCAACTAATGAAAAACTGTTTTTT. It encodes CASSLDATNEKLFF.